What follows is one TCR beta chain and its context. What antigen it recognizes has not been identified. Per-base qualities were not stored, and no clone one base away is much larger. This sample was included in a study of T-cell reconstitution after alpha-beta-depleted transplantation in children (dated by TCRdb to 2016 to 2017). Concerning the study at large: The study quantitatively tracked T-cell immune reconstitution after TCRalphabeta/CD19-depleted allogeneic hematopoietic cell transplantation in children using TCR repertoire profiling.

The method was PCR. TCRdb records Illumina HiSeq 2500 as the sequencer. Molecular barcoding was employed in the preparation of TCR libraries, with unique molecular identifiers being used to normalize TCRbeta repertoire quantification. TCRdb redid the processing of the public reads, applying fastp at Q25 and MiXCR, and retained in-frame beta chains. Rows with a matching CDR3 protein are joined into one entry that keeps the most common DNA and genes. The sample table lists around 600,000 distinct CDR3 sequences, roughly 15% of them with a count of one. The top ten constitute over 0.95% of the sample. The TCR was taken from a human donor who donated a stem cell graft to a child with acute myeloid leukemia. The input for sequencing was PBMCs from the stem cell graft donor, taken from the stem cell graft.

The DNA reads TGCGCCAGCAGCCCAACCCCCGGGACAGGGAACCAGCCCCAGCATTTT. It translates to CASSPTPGTGNQPQHF. The V gene is TRBV5-1 and the J gene is TRBJ1-5; TRBD1 aligns with 9 central bases. V is pruned by 4 bases and J by 7 bases, leaving 12 bases of the junction without a gene match. The CDR3, cysteine through phenylalanine, is 16 amino acids long. Just CDR3 DNA is preserved here, 48 bases in frame from base 1. The germline V gene gives CDR1 as SGHRS and CDR2 as YFSETQ.